Shown below are 14 T cell receptor beta chains from a single sample sequenced in a study of blood T cell repertoires in COVID-19. The assay was immunoSEQ multiplex PCR, and TCRdb's table has in-frame clones only and misses some. Seen here are a few hundred thousand clones, about 86% observed once, and the top ten hold 6.2%. Material for sequencing was peripheral blood. The source of these receptors is a man between 60 and 70 years old with acute or convalescent COVID-19.

The chain joins TRBV19 to TRBJ1-1, with D possibly matching TRBD1 (6 bases). CDR1 and CDR2 from the germline V gene are LNHDA and SQIVND (reference sequence). Trimming pared 5 bases from V and 4 bases from J, leaving 11 bases between. This CDR3 comprises 13 residues. CDR3 sequence reads: CASSPDRGTEAFF. DNA for the CDR3: TGTGCCAGTAGTCCGGACAGAGGCACTGAAGCTTTCTTT.

The chain carries TRBV30 and TRBJ1-4; 7 nucleotides align to TRBD1. Germline-derived CDR1 and CDR2 are GTSNPN and SVGIG (reference sequence). V dropped 0 bases and J dropped 8; count of bases not matched to a gene: 9. The CDR3 covers 15 residues. This CDR3 reads CAWSVPGRGWEKLFF. In nucleotides, the CDR3 is TGTGCCTGGAGTGTACCGGGCAGGGGGTGGGAAAAACTGTTTTTT.

The chain employs TRBV3-1 (or the pseudogene TRBV3-2) and TRBJ2-7; TRBD2 agrees at 8 bases. Germline lookup yields CDR1 LGHDT and CDR2 YNNKEL (reference sequence). The CDR3 has 16 residues. V was pared by 3 bases and J by 0 bases, with 7 bases of the junction left unmatched. The CDR3: CASSHRGGGSSYEQYF. Here the CDR3 DNA reads TGTGCCAGCAGCCACCGGGGGGGCGGGAGCTCCTACGAGCAGTACTTC.

This sequence joins TRBV7-3 and TRBJ1-2; D call uncertain. V lost 5 bases and J lost 11, with 27 bases in between. Germline V gene lookup returns CDR1 SGHTA and CDR2 FQGTGA. The CDR3 consists of 16 residues. CDR3: CASSPDRGPSRVNYTF. CDR3 nucleotides: TGTGCCAGCAGCCCCGATCGGGGTCCCTCTCGTGTGAATTACACCTTC. The variable domain in full, completed from reference TRBV7-3 and TRBJ1-2, reads GAGVSQTPSNKVTEKGKYVELRCDPISGHTALYWYRQSLGQGPEFLIYFQGTGAADDSGLPNDRFFAVRPEGSVSTLKIQRTERGDSAVYLCASSPDRGPSRVNYTFGSGTRLTVV.

In this sample, this clone turned up once. The V gene is TRBV28, the J gene TRBJ1-4; 7 bases align to TRBD1. The J segment lost 5 bases and the V segment lost 3 bases, leaving 6 bases of the junction unmatched. The CDR3 is 15 amino acids. Germline lookup yields CDR1 MDHEN and CDR2 SYDVKM. The CDR3 protein is CASSFSGRGNEKLFF. As DNA, the CDR3 is TGTGCCAGCAGTTTCTCTGGCAGGGGGAATGAAAAACTGTTTTTT. Looking up the rest from reference TRBV28 and TRBJ1-4 gives the full variable domain: DVKVTQSSRYLVKRTGEKVFLECVQDMDHENMFWYRQDPGLGLRLIYFSYDVKMKEKGDIPEGYSVSREKKERFSLILESASTNQTSMYLCASSFSGRGNEKLFFGSGTQLSVL.

V and J are TRBV19 and TRBJ2-4, with a tentative D call TRBD2 (5 bases). CDR3 length: 16 residues. V lost 3 bases, J lost 0 bases, and 12 bases lay in between. Germline-derived CDR1 and CDR2 are LNHDA and SQIVND (reference sequence). The CDR3 DNA follows: TGTGCCAGTAGTATTGGGGAGCCTATAGCCAAAAACATTCAGTACTTC. Encoded protein: CASSIGEPIAKNIQYF.

The V call is TRBV4-1, the J call TRBJ2-2; D gene unclear. The CDR3 is 15 amino acids. Per germline, CDR1 MGHRA and CDR2 YSYEKL. V gave up 0 bases and J gave up 4 bases, with 9 bases separating them. In nucleotides, the CDR3 is TGCGCCAGCAGCCAAGAGTCAGGCTTCACCGGGGAGCTGTTTTTT. Its protein is CASSQESGFTGELFF.

The V gene is TRBV7-3, the J gene TRBJ2-5; no definite D call. In germline, CDR1 is SGHTA, CDR2 FQGTGA. The V end lost 1 base, the J end lost 5 bases, and 8 bases lay between the germline ends. The CDR3 spans 13 residues. DNA for the CDR3: TGTGCCAGCAGCTTAAGTGTGGCCGAGACCCAGTACTTC. This encodes CASSLSVAETQYF.

The chain employs TRBV28 and TRBJ2-5, with a tentative D call TRBD2 (6 bases). V lost 8 bases and J lost 0, with 10 bases in between. Germline CDR1 is MDHEN and CDR2 is SYDVKM. The CDR3 is 13 residues long. The DNA for the CDR3 is TGTGCCAGCCGCGGGGCAGACCAAGAGACCCAGTACTTC. It is translated as CASRGADQETQYF. Full variable domain (missing parts from reference TRBV28 and TRBJ2-5): DVKVTQSSRYLVKRTGEKVFLECVQDMDHENMFWYRQDPGLGLRLIYFSYDVKMKEKGDIPEGYSVSREKKERFSLILESASTNQTSMYLCASRGADQETQYFGPGTRLLVL.

The chain joins TRBV6-5 to TRBJ2-4; D might be TRBD2 (5 bases). The V gene lost 7 bases and the J gene lost 9 bases, with 10 bases spanning the gap. Germline CDR1 is MNHEY and CDR2 is SVGAGI. The length of the CDR3 is 11 residues. The CDR3 loop is CASTSGSIQYF. The CDR3 DNA sequence: TGTGCCAGCACCTCGGGGTCCATTCAGTACTTC.

The rearrangement joins TRBV19 to TRBJ1-4; 9 nucleotides agree with TRBD1. V lost 4 bases and J lost 7; bases outside the gene matches: 1. Germline loops: CDR1 LNHDA, CDR2 SQIVND (reference sequence). The CDR3 extends over 13 amino acids. CDR3 amino acids: CASSKDRGEKLFF. DNA of the CDR3: TGTGCCAGTAGTAAGGACAGGGGTGAAAAACTGTTTTTT. Full variable domain (remainder filled in from reference TRBV19 and TRBJ1-4): DGGITQSPKYLFRKEGQNVTLSCEQNLNHDAMYWYRQDPGQGLRLIYYSQIVNDFQKGDIAEGYSVSREKKESFPLTVTSAQKNPTAFYLCASSKDRGEKLFFGSGTQLSVL.

The chain uses TRBV2 and TRBJ2-3; 7 nucleotides align to TRBD2. V gave up 9 bases and J gave up 6 bases; unmatched junction bases: 3. This CDR3 is 11 amino acids long. Germline V lookup: CDR1 SNHLY, CDR2 FYNNEI. CDR3 amino acids: CASTSADTQYF. CDR3 bases: TGTGCCAGTACTAGCGCGGATACGCAGTATTTT.

The chain couples TRBV30 to TRBJ2-5; TRBD2 aligns across 8 bases. The V gene's germline CDR1 is GTSNPN and CDR2 SVGIG (reference sequence). CDR3 size: 13 residues. The junction had 5 bases not matched to a gene; V was cut back by 5 bases and J by 3 bases. The CDR3 is CAWAFSGEETQYF. The CDR3 nucleotides read TGTGCCTGGGCTTTTAGCGGGGAAGAGACCCAGTACTTC.

Written as DNA, the CDR3 is TGTGCCAGCGGGGACAGGGCGAGTAACTATGGCTACACCTTC. Translating gives CASGDRASNYGYTF. J is TRBJ1-2 and V is TRBV27; 9 bases match TRBD1. Germline CDR1 is MNHEY and CDR2 is SMNVEV (reference sequence). V lost 8 bases to trimming and J lost 1 base; unmatched junction nucleotides: 5. CDR3 length: 14 amino acids.